This T cell receptor (beta chain) was identified during a study of T-cell reconstitution after alpha-beta-depleted transplantation in children. This clonotype has at least ten counts. A TCRbeta library incorporating unique molecular identifiers was prepared. MiXCR, applied by TCRdb to the PCR reads, yields one record per CDR3 protein. In the table there are about 240,000 distinct CDR3 sequences, approximately 12% of which are singletons. Specimen: PBMCs from the stem cell graft donor, collected from the stem cell graft. This receptor was taken from a human donor who donated a stem cell graft to a child with acute lymphoblastic leukemia.

As DNA, the CDR3 is TGTGCCAGCAGTGAAGCGGGGGTCTACGAGCAGTACTTC. Translating it yields CASSEAGVYEQYF. The chain has TRBV6-1 and TRBJ2-7; either TRBD1 or TRBD2 may supply D (5 bases each). Germline V CDR1 and CDR2: MNHNS, SASEGT. Deletions cut 0 bases from V and 3 bases from J, with 6 bases between. This CDR3 comprises 13 residues.